This note documents a single T cell receptor beta chain sequence. The sample belongs to a study of T cell changes during pregnancy in multiple sclerosis. Some clones are missing from TCRdb's copy, which holds only in-frame ones; the method was immunoSEQ multiplex PCR. The sample consists of tens of thousands of clones, 93% of them appearing once. This TCR was recovered from a female donor with multiple sclerosis, enrolled in a pregnancy study. Material: CD8+ T cells from peripheral blood mononuclear cells, obtained in the second trimester of pregnancy.

CDR3 protein: CASIRGTEAFF. The CDR3, as DNA: TGTGCCAGTATAAGGGGCACTGAAGCTTTCTTT. V is TRBV19 and J is TRBJ1-1, with D perhaps TRBD1 (5 bases). CDR1 LNHDA and CDR2 SQIVND come from the germline V gene (reference sequence). This CDR3 region has 11 residues. V was shortened by 7 bases and J by 4 bases, with 7 bases between the two germline ends.